One and the same sample provided the 3 T cell receptor beta chains below, sequenced in a study of blood T cell repertoires in COVID-19. The repertoire was sequenced with immunoSEQ multiplex PCR; TCRdb's copy has only in-frame clones and lacks some. The repertoire includes just under 300,000 clones, roughly 86% of them detected once, and over 1% sits in the top ten. The sample was peripheral blood. These receptor sequences come from a man between 65 and 85 years old with acute or convalescent COVID-19.

The CDR3 DNA sequence: TGTGCCAGCAGTTACTCTTTTAGCGGTTCCTACAATGAGCAGTTCTTC. It specifies CASSYSFSGSYNEQFF. The chain uses TRBV6-5 and TRBJ2-1; possible D gene TRBD2, 6 bases. Deletions cut 0 bases from V and 1 base from J, with 10 bases between. The CDR3 has 16 residues. The germline V gene encodes CDR1 MNHEY and CDR2 SVGAGI.

This chain uses TRBV5-1 with TRBJ1-2, with 8 nucleotides matching TRBD1. This CDR3 contains 12 residues. With V trimmed by 4 bases and J by 8 bases, 4 bases remained unmatched. The germline V gene has CDR1 SGHRS and CDR2 YFSETQ. The CDR3 spells CASSPDRAGYTF. CDR3 coding DNA: TGCGCCAGCAGCCCGGACAGGGCCGGCTACACCTTC. Full variable domain (remainder filled in from reference TRBV5-1 and TRBJ1-2): KAGVTQTPRYLIKTRGQQVTLSCSPISGHRSVSWYQQTPGQGLQFLFEYFSETQRNKGNFPGRFSGRQFSNSRSEMNVSTLELGDSALYLCASSPDRAGYTFGSGTRLTVV.

The V call is TRBV5-1, the J call TRBJ2-1; the match to TRBD2 covers 8 bases. CDR3 length: 16 residues. Looked up from germline, CDR1 is SGHRS and CDR2 is YFSETQ. V lost 0 bases to trimming and J lost 1 base; unmatched junction nucleotides: 3. The DNA for the CDR3 is TGCGCCAGCAGCTTGGTGGCTAGCGGGTCCTACAATGAGCAGTTCTTC. Translation gives CASSLVASGSYNEQFF.